This paragraph covers one T cell receptor beta chain sequence. Its antigen is still unknown. Clones were read by immunoSEQ multiplex PCR, and TCRdb kept only the in-frame ones, dropping some. The table shows about 490,000 clones, with roughly 85% occurring only once. The source of the sample is a study of shared clonotypes between healthy human individuals. Overall study results and limits: Blood alone was sampled, and tissue repertoires likely differ.

This sequence originates from a woman in her thirties or forties in good health. Some clones in this sample may be carry-over from other donors' samples. Sequenced sample: PBMCs.

The CDR3 spells CASARSPGERNTQYF. In DNA, the CDR3 is TGCGCCAGCGCCCGAAGTCCGGGAGAGCGGAATACGCAGTATTTT. The V gene is TRBV4-1, the J gene TRBJ2-3; a possible D gene is TRBD2 (6 bases). Looked up from germline, CDR1 is MGHRA and CDR2 is YSYEKL. V was cut by 8 bases and J by 7 bases, with 22 bases left in between. CDR3 length: 15 residues.